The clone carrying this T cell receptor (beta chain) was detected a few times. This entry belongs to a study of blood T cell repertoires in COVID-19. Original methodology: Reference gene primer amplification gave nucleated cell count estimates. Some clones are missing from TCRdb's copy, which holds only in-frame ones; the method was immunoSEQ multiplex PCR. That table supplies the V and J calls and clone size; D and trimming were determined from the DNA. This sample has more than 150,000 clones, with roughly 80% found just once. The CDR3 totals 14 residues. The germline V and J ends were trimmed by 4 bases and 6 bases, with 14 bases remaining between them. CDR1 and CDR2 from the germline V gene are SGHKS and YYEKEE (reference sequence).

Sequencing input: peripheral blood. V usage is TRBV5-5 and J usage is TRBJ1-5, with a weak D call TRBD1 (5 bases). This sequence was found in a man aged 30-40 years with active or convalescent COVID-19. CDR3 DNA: TGTGCCAGCAGCGGGGGGGTCCGGGGTCAGCCCCAGCATTTT. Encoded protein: CASSGGVRGQPQHF.